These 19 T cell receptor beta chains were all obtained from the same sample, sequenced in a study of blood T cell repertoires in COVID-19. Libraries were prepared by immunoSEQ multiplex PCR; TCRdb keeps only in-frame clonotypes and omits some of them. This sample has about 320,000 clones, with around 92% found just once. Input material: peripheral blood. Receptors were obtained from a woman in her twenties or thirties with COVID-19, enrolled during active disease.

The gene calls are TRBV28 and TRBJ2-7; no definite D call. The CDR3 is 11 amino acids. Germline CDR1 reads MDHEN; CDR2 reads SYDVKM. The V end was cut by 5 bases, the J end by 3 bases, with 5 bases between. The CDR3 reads CASSPFYEQYF. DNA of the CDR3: TGTGCCAGCAGTCCATTCTACGAGCAGTACTTC.

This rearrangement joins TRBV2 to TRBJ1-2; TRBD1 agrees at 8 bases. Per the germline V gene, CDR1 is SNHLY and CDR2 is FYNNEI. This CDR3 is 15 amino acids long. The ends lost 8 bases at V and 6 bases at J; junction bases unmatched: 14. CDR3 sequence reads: CASDPDARGPNGYTF. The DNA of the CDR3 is TGTGCCAGCGATCCTGACGCCAGGGGGCCTAATGGCTACACCTTC.

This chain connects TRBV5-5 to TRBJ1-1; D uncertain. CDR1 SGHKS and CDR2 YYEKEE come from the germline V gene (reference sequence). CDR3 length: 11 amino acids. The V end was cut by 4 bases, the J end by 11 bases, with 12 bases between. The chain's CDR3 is CASSPGRDAFF. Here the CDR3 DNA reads TGTGCCAGCAGCCCCGGGAGAGACGCTTTCTTT. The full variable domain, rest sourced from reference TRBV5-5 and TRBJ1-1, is DAGVTQSPTHLIKTRGQQVTLRCSPISGHKSVSWYQQVLGQGPQFIFQYYEKEERGRGNFPDRFSARQFPNYSSELNVNALLLGDSALYLCASSPGRDAFFGQGTRLTVV.

Written as DNA, the CDR3 is TGTGCCACCAGGAGGTCACCCCAAGAGACCCAGTACTTC. Translated, it gives CATRRSPQETQYF. The V gene is TRBV15, the J gene TRBJ2-5; no clear D. The CDR3 is made up of 13 amino acids. V shed 6 bases and J shed 1 base, with 9 bases lying between them. Germline CDR1 reads LNHNV; CDR2 reads YYDKDF (reference sequence).

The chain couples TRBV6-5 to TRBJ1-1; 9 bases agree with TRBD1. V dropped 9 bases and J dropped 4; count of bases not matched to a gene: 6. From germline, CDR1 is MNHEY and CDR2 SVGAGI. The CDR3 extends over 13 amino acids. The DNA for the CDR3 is TGTGCCAGTGTTAACAGGGGGCGCACTGAAGCTTTCTTT. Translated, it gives CASVNRGRTEAFF.

CDR3 protein: CASSLARAGTDTQYF. As DNA, the CDR3 is TGCGCCAGCAGCTTGGCTCGGGCGGGGACAGATACGCAGTATTTT. V is TRBV5-1 and J is TRBJ2-3; D is possibly TRBD2 (6 bases). CDR3 length: 15 amino acids. The V and J ends lost 0 bases and 3 bases respectively, with 11 bases between them. Germline-derived CDR1 and CDR2 are SGHRS and YFSETQ.

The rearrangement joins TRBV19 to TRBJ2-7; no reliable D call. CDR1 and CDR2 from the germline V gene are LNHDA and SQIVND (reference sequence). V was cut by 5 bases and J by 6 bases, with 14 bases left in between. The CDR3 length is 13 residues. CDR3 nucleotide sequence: TGTGCCAGTAGTGCGGCGACCCAACTCGAGCAGTACTTC. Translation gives CASSAATQLEQYF.

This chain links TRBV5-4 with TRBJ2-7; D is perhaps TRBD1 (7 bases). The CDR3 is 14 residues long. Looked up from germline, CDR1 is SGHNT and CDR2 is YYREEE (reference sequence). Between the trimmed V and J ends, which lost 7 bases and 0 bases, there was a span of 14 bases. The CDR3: CASGNRGGSYEQYF. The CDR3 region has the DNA TGTGCCAGCGGTAACAGGGGAGGCTCCTACGAGCAGTACTTC.

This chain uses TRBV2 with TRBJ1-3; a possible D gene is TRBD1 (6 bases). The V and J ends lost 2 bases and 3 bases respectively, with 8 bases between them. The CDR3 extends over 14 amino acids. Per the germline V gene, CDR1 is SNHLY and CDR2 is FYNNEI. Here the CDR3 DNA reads TGTGCCAGCAGTGAAAGGGGGAATGGAAACACCATATATTTT. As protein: CASSERGNGNTIYF.

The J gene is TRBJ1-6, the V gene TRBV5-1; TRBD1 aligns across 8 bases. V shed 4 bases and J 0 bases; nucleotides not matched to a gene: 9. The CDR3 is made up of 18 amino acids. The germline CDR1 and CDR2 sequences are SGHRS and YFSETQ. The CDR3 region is CASSTRDRTSSYNSPLHF. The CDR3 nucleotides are TGCGCCAGCAGCACACGGGACAGGACGAGCTCCTATAATTCACCCCTCCACTTT.

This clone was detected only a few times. CDR3 in DNA: TGTGCCAGCAGTGCCTTGCGGAACACCATATATTTT. It translates to CASSALRNTIYF. The chain recombines TRBV28 with TRBJ1-3, with unresolved D. This CDR3 region has 12 residues. V lost 5 bases and J 7 bases, leaving 9 bases between the germline ends. CDR1 is MDHEN, CDR2 SYDVKM, per germline.

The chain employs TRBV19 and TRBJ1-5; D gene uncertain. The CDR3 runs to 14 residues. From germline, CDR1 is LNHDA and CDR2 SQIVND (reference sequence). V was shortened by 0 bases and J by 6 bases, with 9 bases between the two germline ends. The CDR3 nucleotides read TGTGCCAGTAGTATAGATGAGGTTTTTCAGCCCCAGCATTTT. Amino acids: CASSIDEVFQPQHF. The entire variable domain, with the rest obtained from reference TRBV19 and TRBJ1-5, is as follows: DGGITQSPKYLFRKEGQNVTLSCEQNLNHDAMYWYRQDPGQGLRLIYYSQIVNDFQKGDIAEGYSVSREKKESFPLTVTSAQKNPTAFYLCASSIDEVFQPQHFGDGTRLSIL.

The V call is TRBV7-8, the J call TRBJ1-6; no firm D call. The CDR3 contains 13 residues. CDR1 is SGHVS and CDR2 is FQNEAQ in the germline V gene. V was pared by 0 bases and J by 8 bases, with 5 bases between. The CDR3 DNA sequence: TGTGCCAGCAGCTTAGCTCGGGATTCACCCCTCCACTTT. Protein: CASSLARDSPLHF.

As DNA, the CDR3 is TGTGCCATCAGTTCTCTGGGTCTAGCGGGGGGTGCAGATACGCAGTATTTT. Translating it yields CAISSLGLAGGADTQYF. The chain employs TRBV10-3 and TRBJ2-3; 11 nucleotides match TRBD2. Germline V lookup: CDR1 ENHRY, CDR2 SYGVKD. The ends lost 5 bases at V and 4 bases at J; junction bases unmatched: 11. The CDR3 is 17 residues long.

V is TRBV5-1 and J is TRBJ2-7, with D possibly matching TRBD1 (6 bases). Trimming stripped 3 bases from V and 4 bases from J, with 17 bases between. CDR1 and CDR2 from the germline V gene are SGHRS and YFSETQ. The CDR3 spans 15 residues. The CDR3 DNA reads TGCGCCAGCAGCTGGGGGCGCTCCGCATTTTACGAGCAGTACTTC. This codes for CASSWGRSAFYEQYF.

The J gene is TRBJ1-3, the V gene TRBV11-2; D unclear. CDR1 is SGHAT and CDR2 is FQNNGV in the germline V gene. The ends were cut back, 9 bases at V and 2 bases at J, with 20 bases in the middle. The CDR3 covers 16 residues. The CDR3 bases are TGTGCCAGTACCCCATCCGACTCGGGGACTGGAAACACCATATATTTT. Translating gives CASTPSDSGTGNTIYF. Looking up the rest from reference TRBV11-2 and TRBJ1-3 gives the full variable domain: EAGVAQSPRYKIIEKRQSVAFWCNPISGHATLYWYQQILGQGPKLLIQFQNNGVVDDSQLPKDRFSAERLKGVDSTLKIQPAKLEDSAVYLCASTPSDSGTGNTIYFGEGSWLTVV.

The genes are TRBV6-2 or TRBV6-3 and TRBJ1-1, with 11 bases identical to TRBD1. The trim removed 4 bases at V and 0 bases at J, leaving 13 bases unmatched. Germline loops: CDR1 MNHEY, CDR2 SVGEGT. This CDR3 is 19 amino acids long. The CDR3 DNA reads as TGTGCCAGCAGTTCGATACCGGAAGGGACAGGGGGGGTGAACACTGAAGCTTTCTTT. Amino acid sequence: CASSSIPEGTGGVNTEAFF.

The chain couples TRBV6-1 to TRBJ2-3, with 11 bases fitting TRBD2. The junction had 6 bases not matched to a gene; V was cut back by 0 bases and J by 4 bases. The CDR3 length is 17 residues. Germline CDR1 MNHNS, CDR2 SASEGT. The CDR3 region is CASSEARGLAVPDTQYF. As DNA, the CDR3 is TGTGCCAGCAGTGAAGCGCGGGGACTAGCGGTACCAGATACGCAGTATTTT.

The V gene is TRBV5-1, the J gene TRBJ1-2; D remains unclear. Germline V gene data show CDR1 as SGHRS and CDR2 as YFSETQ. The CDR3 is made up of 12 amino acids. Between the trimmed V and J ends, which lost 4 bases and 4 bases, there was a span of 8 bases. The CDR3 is CASSLEPYGYTF. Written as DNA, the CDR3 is TGCGCCAGCAGCCTGGAGCCCTATGGCTACACCTTC.